Below, 13 T cell receptor beta chains from the same sample are listed, as sequenced in a study of identical twins. TCRdb re-called the 5' RACE reads through MiXCR, storing one row per CDR3 protein. The sample yields about 480,000 distinct CDR3 sequences, over 12% seen once. The sample was also linked to a second study, of yellow fever vaccine responses in identical twins.

The source material was CD4+ T cells sorted from blood. The receptors were sampled from a young woman in good health.

This sequence joins TRBV20-1 and TRBJ2-3; 9 bases are shared with TRBD2. This CDR3 is 15 amino acids long. The junction had 10 bases not matched to a gene; V was cut back by 4 bases and J by 5 bases. In germline, CDR1 is DFQATT, CDR2 SNEGSKA (reference sequence). The chain's CDR3 is CSATPRGRGGDTQYF. CDR3 nucleotide sequence: TGCAGTGCTACCCCCCGCGGGAGGGGAGGAGATACGCAGTATTTT.

V is TRBV5-1 and J is TRBJ2-7; D is possibly TRBD2 (6 bases). With 0 bases removed from V and 2 bases from J, the gap between germline ends came to 15 bases. This CDR3 region has 16 residues. Germline CDR1 is SGHRS and CDR2 is YFSETQ. The CDR3 DNA reads as TGCGCCAGCAGCTTGGACCCCAGCGGGCGGACCTACGAGCAGTACTTC. Translating gives CASSLDPSGRTYEQYF.

This clonotype was seen a few times. The CDR3 region is CASSGGNAGSQFF. The CDR3 coding sequence is TGTGCCAGCAGTGGGGGGAACGCGGGAAGCCAGTTCTTC. J is TRBJ2-1 and V is TRBV2; a weak D match, TRBD2 (6 bases). Germline CDR1 and CDR2: SNHLY and FYNNEI. V was shortened by 4 bases and J by 13 bases, with 17 bases between the two germline ends. The CDR3 loop spans 13 amino acids.

This clonotype was counted many times. The V and J genes are TRBV3-1 and TRBJ2-7, with D possibly TRBD1 on 7 matching bases. CDR3 size: 14 residues. CDR1 LGHDT and CDR2 YNNKEL come from the germline V gene (reference sequence). Trimming stripped 2 bases from V and 5 bases from J, with 13 bases between. The CDR3 DNA follows: TGTGCCAGCAGCCAAAGAGGAGGGGGCGACGAGCAGTACTTC. Amino acid sequence: CASSQRGGGDEQYF.

This chain uses TRBV5-1 with TRBJ2-1; 12 nucleotides line up with TRBD2. V shed 4 bases and J 11 bases; nucleotides not matched to a gene: 13. Germline CDR1 SGHRS, CDR2 YFSETQ. The CDR3 totals 16 residues. CDR3 DNA sequence: TGCGCCAGCAGCCGGACGCCTAGCGGGAGGGTAAACAAGCAGTTCTTC. Protein sequence: CASSRTPSGRVNKQFF.

This clonotype was picked up a small number of times. V usage is TRBV3-1 and J usage is TRBJ2-7; TRBD1 might be the D (7 bases). This CDR3 has 16 amino acids. Per the germline V gene, CDR1 is LGHDT and CDR2 is YNNKEL (reference sequence). V shed 1 base and J shed 2 bases, with 15 bases lying between them. This CDR3 reads CASSQVSRRGAYEQYF. CDR3 sequence (DNA): TGTGCCAGCAGCCAAGTATCACGCAGGGGGGCCTACGAGCAGTACTTC.

A few counts support this clonotype. The V call is TRBV6-5, the J call TRBJ2-2; a weak D match, TRBD2 (6 bases). Trimming took 1 base from V and 0 from J, leaving 12 bases between them. This CDR3 spans 17 amino acids. Germline V CDR1 and CDR2: MNHEY, SVGAGI. In nucleotides, the CDR3 is TGTGCCAGCAGTTACTTAGCGGCCGATACGAACACCGGGGAGCTGTTTTTT. It yields the protein CASSYLAADTNTGELFF.

The J gene is TRBJ2-1, the V gene TRBV5-1; TRBD1 agrees at 7 bases. CDR1 is SGHRS, CDR2 YFSETQ, per germline. Losses at the gene ends were 4 bases for V and 2 bases for J; bases not matched to a gene: 6. The CDR3 is made up of 15 amino acids. This CDR3 is CASSVGGITYNEQFF. The CDR3 region has the DNA TGCGCCAGCAGCGTAGGGGGCATAACCTACAATGAGCAGTTCTTC.

This clonotype was seen at least ten times. The V call is TRBV12-3 or TRBV12-4, the J call TRBJ2-1, with TRBD1 matching over 8 bases. The length of the CDR3 is 13 residues. V shed 6 bases and J 16 bases; nucleotides not matched to a gene: 14. The CDR3 nucleotides are TGTGCCAGCAGCCCCAAGACCGGGACAGGACGATTCTTC. Translated, it gives CASSPKTGTGRFF.

This clonotype was detected a few times. The gene calls are TRBV29-1 and TRBJ1-5; unclear D gene. Trimming shortened V by 6 bases and J by 3 bases, and 9 bases separated the two germline ends. Germline assignment: CDR1 SQVTM and CDR2 ANQGSEA. The CDR3 totals 12 residues. This chain's CDR3 is CSVAGSNQPQHF. CDR3 nucleotide sequence: TGCAGCGTCGCGGGGTCCAATCAGCCCCAGCATTTT.

The CDR3 reads CSASSSTYEQYF. The CDR3 nucleotides are TGCAGTGCTAGCTCTTCAACCTACGAGCAGTACTTC. The rearrangement links TRBV20-1 to TRBJ2-7; D is unresolved. V shed 3 bases and J shed 2 bases, with 8 bases lying between them. The V gene's germline CDR1 is DFQATT and CDR2 SNEGSKA (reference sequence). The CDR3 contains 12 residues.

The chain links TRBV5-5 to TRBJ2-6; D uncertain. The CDR3 is 14 amino acids. Trimming removed 4 bases from V and 5 bases from J, with 10 bases in between. Germline values: CDR1 SGHKS, CDR2 YYEKEE (reference sequence). The chain's CDR3 is CASSAELWANVLTF. DNA of the CDR3: TGTGCCAGCAGCGCCGAGCTCTGGGCCAACGTCCTGACTTTC.

This clonotype was observed a handful of times. The chain joins TRBV18 to TRBJ2-7, with a tentative D call TRBD1 (5 bases). Trimming cost V 1 base and J 2 bases, with 9 bases left between them. Germline V lookup: CDR1 KGHSH, CDR2 LQKENI. The CDR3 runs to 14 residues. CDR3 nucleotides: TGTGCCAGCTCACCACGCAGGGAAGCCTACGAGCAGTACTTC. This codes for CASSPRREAYEQYF. The whole variable domain, remainder taken from reference TRBV18 and TRBJ2-7, is NAGVMQNPRHLVRRRGQEARLRCSPMKGHSHVYWYRQLPEEGLKFMVYLQKENIIDESGMPKERFSAEFPKEGPSILRIQQVVRGDSAAYFCASSPRREAYEQYFGPGTRLTVT.